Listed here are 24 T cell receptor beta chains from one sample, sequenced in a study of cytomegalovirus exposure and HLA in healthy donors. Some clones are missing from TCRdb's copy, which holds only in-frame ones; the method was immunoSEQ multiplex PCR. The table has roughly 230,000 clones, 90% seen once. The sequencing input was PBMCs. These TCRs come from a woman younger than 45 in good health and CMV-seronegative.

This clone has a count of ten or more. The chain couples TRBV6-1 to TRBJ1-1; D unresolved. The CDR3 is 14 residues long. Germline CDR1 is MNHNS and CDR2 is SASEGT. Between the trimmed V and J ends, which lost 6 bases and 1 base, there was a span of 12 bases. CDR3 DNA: TGTGCCAGCAGCCAGTCTCGGGGGAACACTGAAGCTTTCTTT. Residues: CASSQSRGNTEAFF.

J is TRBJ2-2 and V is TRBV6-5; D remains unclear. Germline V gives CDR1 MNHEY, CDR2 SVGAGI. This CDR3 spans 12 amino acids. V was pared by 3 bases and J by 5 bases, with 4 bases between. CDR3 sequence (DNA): TGTGCCAGCAGTTATGGTACCGGGGAGCTGTTTTTT. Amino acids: CASSYGTGELFF.

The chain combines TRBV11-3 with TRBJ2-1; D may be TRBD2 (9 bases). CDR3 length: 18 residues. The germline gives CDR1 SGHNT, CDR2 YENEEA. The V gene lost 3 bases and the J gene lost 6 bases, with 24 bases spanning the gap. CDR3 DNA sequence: TGTGCCAGCAGCTTCGGACAGGGTATGGCTAGCGGGACCAATGAGCAGTTCTTC. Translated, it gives CASSFGQGMASGTNEQFF. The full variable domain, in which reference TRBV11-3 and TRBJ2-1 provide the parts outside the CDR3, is EAGVVQSPRYKIIEKKQPVAFWCNPISGHNTLYWYLQNLGQGPELLIRYENEEAVDDSQLPKDRFSAERLKGVDSTLKIQPAELGDSAVYLCASSFGQGMASGTNEQFFGPGTRLTVL.

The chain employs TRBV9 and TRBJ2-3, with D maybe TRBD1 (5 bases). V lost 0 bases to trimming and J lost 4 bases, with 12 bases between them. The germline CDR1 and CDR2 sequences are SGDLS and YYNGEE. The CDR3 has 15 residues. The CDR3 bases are TGTGCCAGCAGCGTAGTTATAGGGGCAGCAGATACGCAGTATTTT. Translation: CASSVVIGAADTQYF.

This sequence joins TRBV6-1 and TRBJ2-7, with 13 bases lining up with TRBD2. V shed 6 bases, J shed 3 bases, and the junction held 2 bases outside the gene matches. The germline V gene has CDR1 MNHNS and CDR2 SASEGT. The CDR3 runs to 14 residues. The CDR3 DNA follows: TGTGCCAGCAGGGGGACTAGCGGGGACTACGAGCAGTACTTC. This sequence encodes CASRGTSGDYEQYF.

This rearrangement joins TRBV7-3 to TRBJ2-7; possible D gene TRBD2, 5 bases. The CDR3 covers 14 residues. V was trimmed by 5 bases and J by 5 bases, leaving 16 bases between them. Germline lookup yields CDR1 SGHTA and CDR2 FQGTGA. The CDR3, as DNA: TGTGCCAGCAGCGCGGGTGGGTGGGGAAACGAGCAGTACTTC. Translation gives CASSAGGWGNEQYF.

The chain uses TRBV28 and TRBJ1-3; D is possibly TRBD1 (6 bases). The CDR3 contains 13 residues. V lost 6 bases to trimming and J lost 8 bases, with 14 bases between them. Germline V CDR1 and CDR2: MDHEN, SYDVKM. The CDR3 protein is CASSRPGEYTIYF. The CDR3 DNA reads TGTGCCAGCAGCCGTCCAGGGGAGTACACCATATATTTT.

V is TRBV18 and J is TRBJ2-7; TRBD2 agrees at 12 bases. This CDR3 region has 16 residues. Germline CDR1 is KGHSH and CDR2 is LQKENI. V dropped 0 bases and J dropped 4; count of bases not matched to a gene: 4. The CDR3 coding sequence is TGTGCCAGCTCACCACCCGCCCTAGCGGGAGGGTACGAGCAGTACTTC. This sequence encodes CASSPPALAGGYEQYF.

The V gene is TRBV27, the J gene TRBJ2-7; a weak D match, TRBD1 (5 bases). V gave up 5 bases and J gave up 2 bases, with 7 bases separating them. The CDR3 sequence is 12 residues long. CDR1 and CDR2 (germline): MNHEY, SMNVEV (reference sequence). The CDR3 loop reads CASSDSPYEQYF. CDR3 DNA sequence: TGTGCCAGCAGTGACAGTCCCTACGAGCAGTACTTC.

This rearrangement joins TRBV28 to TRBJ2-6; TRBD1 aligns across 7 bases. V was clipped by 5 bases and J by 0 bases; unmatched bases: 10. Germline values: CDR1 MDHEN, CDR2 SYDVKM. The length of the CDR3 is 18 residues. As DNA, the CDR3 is TGTGCCAGCAGTCACCGACAGGGACCTTTCTCTGGGGCCAACGTCCTGACTTTC. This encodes CASSHRQGPFSGANVLTF.

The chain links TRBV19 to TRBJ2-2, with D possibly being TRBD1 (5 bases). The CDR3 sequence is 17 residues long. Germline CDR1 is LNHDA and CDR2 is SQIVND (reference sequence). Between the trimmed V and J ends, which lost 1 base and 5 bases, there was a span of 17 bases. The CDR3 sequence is CASSIVVLDKGTGELFF. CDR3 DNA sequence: TGTGCCAGTAGTATAGTGGTTCTGGACAAGGGAACCGGGGAGCTGTTTTTT.

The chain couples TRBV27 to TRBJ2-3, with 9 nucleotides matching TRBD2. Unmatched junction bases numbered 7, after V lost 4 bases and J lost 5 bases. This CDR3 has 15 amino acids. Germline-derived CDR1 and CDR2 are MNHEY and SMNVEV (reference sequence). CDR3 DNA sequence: TGTGCCAGCAGTTCTGAAGCGGGGGGTGTAGATACGCAGTATTTT. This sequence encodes CASSSEAGGVDTQYF.

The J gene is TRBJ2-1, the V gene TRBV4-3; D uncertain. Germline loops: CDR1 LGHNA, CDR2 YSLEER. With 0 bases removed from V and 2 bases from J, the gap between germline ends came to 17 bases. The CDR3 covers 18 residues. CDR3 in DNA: TGCGCCAGCAGCCAAGATTACTTGCCGGACGGAGCCTACAATGAGCAGTTCTTC. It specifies CASSQDYLPDGAYNEQFF.

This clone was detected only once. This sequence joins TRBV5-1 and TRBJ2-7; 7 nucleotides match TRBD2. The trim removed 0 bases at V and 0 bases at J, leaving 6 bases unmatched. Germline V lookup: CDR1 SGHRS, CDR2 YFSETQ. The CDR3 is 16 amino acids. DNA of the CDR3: TGCGCCAGCAGCTTGGCCCCGGGACTAAGCTCCTACGAGCAGTACTTC. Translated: CASSLAPGLSSYEQYF.

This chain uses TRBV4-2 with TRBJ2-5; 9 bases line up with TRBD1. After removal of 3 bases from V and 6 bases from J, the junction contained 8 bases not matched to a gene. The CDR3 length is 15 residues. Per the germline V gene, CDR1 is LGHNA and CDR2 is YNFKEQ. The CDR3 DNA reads TGTGCCAGCAGCCAGGCCGGGACAGGGCAAAAGACCCAGTACTTC. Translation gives CASSQAGTGQKTQYF.

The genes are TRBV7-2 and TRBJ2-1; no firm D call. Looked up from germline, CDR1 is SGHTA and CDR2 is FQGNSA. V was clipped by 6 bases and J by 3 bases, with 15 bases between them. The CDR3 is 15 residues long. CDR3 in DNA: TGTGCCAGCAGTCCTCCCTACGCGGACTACAATGAGCAGTTCTTC. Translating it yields CASSPPYADYNEQFF.

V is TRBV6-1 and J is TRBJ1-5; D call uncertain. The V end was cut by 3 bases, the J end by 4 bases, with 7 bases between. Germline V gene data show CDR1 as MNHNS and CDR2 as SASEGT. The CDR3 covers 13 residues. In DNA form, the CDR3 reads TGTGCCAGCAGTGACAGGCTAAATCAGCCCCAGCATTTT. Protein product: CASSDRLNQPQHF.

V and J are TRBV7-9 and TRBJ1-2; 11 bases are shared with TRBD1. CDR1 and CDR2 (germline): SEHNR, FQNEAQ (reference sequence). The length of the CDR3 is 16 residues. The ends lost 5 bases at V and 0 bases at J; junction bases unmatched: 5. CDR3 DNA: TGTGCCAGCAGCCTCGGACAGGGGGCGACTAACTATGGCTACACCTTC. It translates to CASSLGQGATNYGYTF.

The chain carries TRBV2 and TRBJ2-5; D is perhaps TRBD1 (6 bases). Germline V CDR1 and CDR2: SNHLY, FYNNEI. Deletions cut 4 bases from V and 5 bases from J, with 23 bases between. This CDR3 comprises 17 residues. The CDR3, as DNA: TGTGCCAGCAGTGTGGGGGCCATGGCTGGGACGATGGAGACCCAGTACTTC. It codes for CASSVGAMAGTMETQYF.

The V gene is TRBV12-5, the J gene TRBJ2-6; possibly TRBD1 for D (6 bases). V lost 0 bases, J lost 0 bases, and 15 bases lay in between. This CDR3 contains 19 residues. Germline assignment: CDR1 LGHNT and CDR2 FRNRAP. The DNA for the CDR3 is TGTGCTAGTGGTTTGGTACCCGGGACACCACACTCTGGGGCCAACGTCCTGACTTTC. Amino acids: CASGLVPGTPHSGANVLTF.

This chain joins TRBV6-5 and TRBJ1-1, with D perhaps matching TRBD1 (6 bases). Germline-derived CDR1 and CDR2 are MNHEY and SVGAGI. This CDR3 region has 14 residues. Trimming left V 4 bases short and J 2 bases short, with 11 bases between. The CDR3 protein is CASSSQGLNTEAFF. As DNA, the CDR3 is TGTGCCAGCAGTTCACAGGGCCTAAACACTGAAGCTTTCTTT.

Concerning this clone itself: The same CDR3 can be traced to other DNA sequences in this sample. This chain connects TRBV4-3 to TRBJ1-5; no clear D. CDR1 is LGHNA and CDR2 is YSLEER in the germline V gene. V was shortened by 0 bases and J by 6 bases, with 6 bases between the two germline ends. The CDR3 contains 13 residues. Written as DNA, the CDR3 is TGCGCCAGCAGCCAAGATCGAGGTCAGCCCCAGCATTTT. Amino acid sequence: CASSQDRGQPQHF.

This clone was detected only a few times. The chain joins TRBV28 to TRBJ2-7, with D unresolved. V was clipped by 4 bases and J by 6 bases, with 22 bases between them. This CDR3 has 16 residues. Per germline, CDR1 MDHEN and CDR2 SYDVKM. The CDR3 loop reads CASSSRAFSGHLEQYF. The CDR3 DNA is TGTGCCAGCAGTTCTCGGGCATTTTCGGGTCATCTCGAGCAGTACTTC. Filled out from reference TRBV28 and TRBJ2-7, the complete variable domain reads DVKVTQSSRYLVKRTGEKVFLECVQDMDHENMFWYRQDPGLGLRLIYFSYDVKMKEKGDIPEGYSVSREKKERFSLILESASTNQTSMYLCASSSRAFSGHLEQYFGPGTRLTVT.

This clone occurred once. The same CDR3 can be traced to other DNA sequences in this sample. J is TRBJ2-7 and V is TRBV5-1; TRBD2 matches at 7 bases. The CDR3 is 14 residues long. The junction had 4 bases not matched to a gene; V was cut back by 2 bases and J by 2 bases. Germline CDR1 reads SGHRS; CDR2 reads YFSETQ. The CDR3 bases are TGCGCCAGCAGCTTCGGCGGGACTACCTACGAGCAGTACTTC. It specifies CASSFGGTTYEQYF.